This TCR beta chain was found in a study of cytomegalovirus exposure and HLA in healthy donors. This clone was counted a single time. The antigen is unknown. V lost 2 bases and J 3 bases, leaving 8 bases between the germline ends. CDR3 length: 13 amino acids. Germline V CDR1 and CDR2: MNHNY, SVGAGI (reference sequence). Study outcomes and limitations: Productive status was seen about 90% or about 30% of the time for most TCR beta V segments in an earlier analysis. An analysis was carried out later, and it reportedly showed fewer N-insertions in an Asian-associated ancestry cluster than the approximately 700-donor mean.

With 60 Vbeta and 13 Jbeta primers, the PCR was carried out. Produced via immunoSEQ multiplex PCR; TCRdb's table is partial and in-frame only. The sample yields under 200,000 clones, 80% to 85% seen once. This chain uses TRBV6-6 with TRBJ2-7, with D unclear. This sequence was found in a boy aged 2 to 10 in good health and CMV-seronegative. Source material: PBMCs. CDR3 amino acids: CASSYPPVYEQYF. CDR3 bases: TGTGCCAGCAGTTACCCTCCGGTCTACGAGCAGTACTTC.